Sequencing of this TCR beta chain was carried out in a study of beta chain features in type 1 diabetes. Germline CDR1 and CDR2: MNHNS and SASEGT. With 6 bases removed from V and 4 bases from J, the gap between germline ends came to 19 bases. This CDR3 spans 15 amino acids. Isolated RNA was reverse transcribed in full, so expressed TCRB transcripts were sequenced. Clones were read by immunoSEQ multiplex PCR, and TCRdb kept only the in-frame ones, dropping some. The sample has a few hundred thousand clones, 30% seen once. Blood was drawn once from each donor into heparinised tubes. The draws averaged around 110 mL.

The chain combines TRBV6-1 with TRBJ2-7; D is perhaps TRBD2 (5 bases). The receptor was derived from a man aged 18 to 29 in good health. The sequencing input was naive CD4+ T cells from blood. CDR3 nucleotide sequence: TGTGCCAGCAGATTTCTTGACGACGGACTTTACGAGCAGTACTTC. As protein: CASRFLDDGLYEQYF.